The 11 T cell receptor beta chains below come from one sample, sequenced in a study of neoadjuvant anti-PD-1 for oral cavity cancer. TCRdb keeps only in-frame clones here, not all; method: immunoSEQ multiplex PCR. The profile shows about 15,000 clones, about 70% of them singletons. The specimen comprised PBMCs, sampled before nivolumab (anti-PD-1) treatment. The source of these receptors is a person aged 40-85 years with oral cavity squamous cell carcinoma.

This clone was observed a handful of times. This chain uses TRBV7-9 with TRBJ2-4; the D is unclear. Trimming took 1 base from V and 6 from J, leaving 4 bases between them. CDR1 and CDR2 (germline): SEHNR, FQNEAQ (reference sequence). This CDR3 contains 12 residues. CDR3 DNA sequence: TGTGCCAGCAGCTTAGACAGAAACATTCAGTACTTC. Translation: CASSLDRNIQYF.

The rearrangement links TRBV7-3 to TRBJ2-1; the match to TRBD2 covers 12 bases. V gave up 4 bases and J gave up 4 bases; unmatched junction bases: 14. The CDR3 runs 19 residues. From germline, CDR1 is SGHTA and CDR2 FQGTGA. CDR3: CASSSSGTSGRSPYNEQFF. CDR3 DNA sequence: TGTGCCAGCAGCTCATCCGGGACTAGCGGGCGAAGCCCTTACAATGAGCAGTTCTTC.

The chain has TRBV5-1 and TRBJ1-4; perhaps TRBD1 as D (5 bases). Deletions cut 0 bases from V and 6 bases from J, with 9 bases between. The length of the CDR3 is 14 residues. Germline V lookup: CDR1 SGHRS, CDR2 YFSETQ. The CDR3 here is CASSLAGTYEKLFF. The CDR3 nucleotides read TGCGCCAGCAGCTTGGCCGGGACCTATGAAAAACTGTTTTTT. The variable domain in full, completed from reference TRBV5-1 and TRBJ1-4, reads KAGVTQTPRYLIKTRGQQVTLSCSPISGHRSVSWYQQTPGQGLQFLFEYFSETQRNKGNFPGRFSGRQFSNSRSEMNVSTLELGDSALYLCASSLAGTYEKLFFGSGTQLSVL.

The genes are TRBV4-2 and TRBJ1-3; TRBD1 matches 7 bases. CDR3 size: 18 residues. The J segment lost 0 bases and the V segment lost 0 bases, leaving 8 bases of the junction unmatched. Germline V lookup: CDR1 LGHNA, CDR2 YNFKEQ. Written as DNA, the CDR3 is TGTGCCAGCAGCCAAGAAACCGGGACAGCCTCCTCTGGAAACACCATATATTTT. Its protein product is CASSQETGTASSGNTIYF.

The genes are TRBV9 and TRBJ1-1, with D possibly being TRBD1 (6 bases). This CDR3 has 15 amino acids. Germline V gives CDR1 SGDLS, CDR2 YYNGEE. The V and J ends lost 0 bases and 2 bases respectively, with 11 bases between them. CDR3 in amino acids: CASSVAGAANTEAFF. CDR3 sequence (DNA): TGTGCCAGCAGCGTAGCAGGGGCAGCAAACACTGAAGCTTTCTTT.

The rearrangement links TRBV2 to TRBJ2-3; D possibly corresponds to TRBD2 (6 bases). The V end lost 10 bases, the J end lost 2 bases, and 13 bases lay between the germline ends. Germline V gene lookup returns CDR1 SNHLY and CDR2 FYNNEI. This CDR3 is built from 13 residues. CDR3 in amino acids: CATWGLPTDTQYF. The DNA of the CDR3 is TGTGCCACCTGGGGACTTCCCACAGATACGCAGTATTTT.

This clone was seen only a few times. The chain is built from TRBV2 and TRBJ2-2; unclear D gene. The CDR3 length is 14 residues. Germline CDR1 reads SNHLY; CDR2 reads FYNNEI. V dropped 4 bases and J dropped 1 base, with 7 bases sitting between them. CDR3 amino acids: CASSVGGNTGELFF. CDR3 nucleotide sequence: TGTGCCAGCAGTGTCGGCGGGAACACCGGGGAGCTGTTTTTT.

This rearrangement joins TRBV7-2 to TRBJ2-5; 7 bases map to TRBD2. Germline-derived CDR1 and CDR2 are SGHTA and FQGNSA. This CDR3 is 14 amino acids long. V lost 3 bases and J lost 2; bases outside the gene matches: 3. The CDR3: CASSLSSGQETQYF. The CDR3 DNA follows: TGTGCCAGCAGCTTGTCTAGCGGACAAGAGACCCAGTACTTC.

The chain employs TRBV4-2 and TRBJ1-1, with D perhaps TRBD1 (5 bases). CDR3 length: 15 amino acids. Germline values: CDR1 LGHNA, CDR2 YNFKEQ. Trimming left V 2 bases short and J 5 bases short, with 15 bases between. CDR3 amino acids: CASSQPPAGLTEAFF. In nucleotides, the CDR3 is TGTGCCAGCAGCCAACCACCCGCGGGGCTAACTGAAGCTTTCTTT.

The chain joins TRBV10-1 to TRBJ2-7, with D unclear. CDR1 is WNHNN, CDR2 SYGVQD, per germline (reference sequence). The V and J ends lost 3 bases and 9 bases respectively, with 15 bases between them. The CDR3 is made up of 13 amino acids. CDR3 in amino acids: CASSDSYSETQYF. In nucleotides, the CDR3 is TGCGCCAGCAGTGACTCGTACAGCGAAACGCAGTACTTC.

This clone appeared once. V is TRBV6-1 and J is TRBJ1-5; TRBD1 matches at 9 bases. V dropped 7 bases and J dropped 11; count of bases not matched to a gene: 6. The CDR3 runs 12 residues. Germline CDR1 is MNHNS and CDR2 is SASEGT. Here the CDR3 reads CASNRDRESQHF. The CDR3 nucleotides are TGTGCCAGCAACCGGGACAGGGAGTCCCAGCATTTT.